The source of this TCR beta chain is a study of T cell responses to AZD1222 COVID-19 vaccine. Overall study findings and caveats: White British ancestry dominated among donors, who included more females, and clonal diversity was possibly underestimated. Reportedly, nearly half the spike-specific TCRs target unmutated variant regions.

Regarding this clone: The antigen remains unidentified.

Sequencing used immunoSEQ multiplex PCR; TCRdb keeps in-frame clones, though not all of them. The data show fewer than 150,000 clones, 88% seen once. Pooled in the analysis were second doses at about 4 or about 12 weeks. The sequence derives from an adult who received the AZD1222 COVID-19 vaccine. Specimen: peripheral blood, collected 28 days after the second AZD1222 dose.

CDR3 amino acids: CASSFSGGGNQPQHF. Here the CDR3 DNA reads TGTGCCAGCAGTTTTAGTGGAGGGGGCAATCAGCCCCAGCATTTT. The V gene is TRBV28, the J gene TRBJ1-5; possible D gene TRBD1, 5 bases. CDR1 is MDHEN, CDR2 SYDVKM, per germline. V lost 3 bases to trimming and J lost 2 bases, with 11 bases between them. CDR3 length: 15 residues.